What follows are 20 T cell receptor beta chains derived from one specimen sequenced in a study of T-cell reconstitution after alpha-beta-depleted transplantation in children. Using unique molecular identifiers, the investigators prepared the TCRbeta library. Each CDR3 protein is one row after TCRdb ran MiXCR on the PCR reads. In the table there are some 200,000 distinct CDR3 sequences, about 6.3% of which are singletons. The sequencing here drew on PBMCs from the stem cell graft donor, taken from the stem cell graft. The receptors stem from a human donor who donated a stem cell graft to a child with Wiskott-Aldrich syndrome.

This clonotype appeared many times. The J gene is TRBJ2-2, the V gene TRBV7-2; D is perhaps TRBD1 or TRBD2 (5 bases each). Germline CDR1 is SGHTA and CDR2 is FQGNSA. The CDR3 runs to 13 residues. Trimming cost V 3 bases and J 7 bases, with 9 bases left between them. CDR3 nucleotides: TGTGCCAGCAGCTTCGAGGGGATCGGGGAGCTGTTTTTT. It codes for CASSFEGIGELFF.

This clonotype showed up just a few times. V gene TRBV6-5 combines with J gene TRBJ2-3; possible D gene TRBD2, 6 bases. The CDR3 is made up of 15 amino acids. Germline assignment: CDR1 MNHEY and CDR2 SVGAGI. V gave up 4 bases and J gave up 4 bases, with 15 bases separating them. The DNA for the CDR3 is TGTGCCAGCAGTTCTCTGGAGGGCGAAGCAGATACGCAGTATTTT. Its protein is CASSSLEGEADTQYF.

This clonotype was detected a few times. The chain combines TRBV7-9 with TRBJ1-1, with TRBD1 matching 9 bases. Germline CDR1 SEHNR, CDR2 FQNEAQ (reference sequence). This CDR3 region has 14 residues. J gave up 12 bases and V 8 bases, and 16 bases lay outside the gene matches. The CDR3 sequence: CASALVQGARMSFF. In DNA form, the CDR3 reads TGTGCCAGCGCCCTAGTACAGGGGGCGAGGATGTCTTTCTTT. The entire variable domain, with the rest obtained from reference TRBV7-9 and TRBJ1-1, is as follows: DTGVSQNPRHKITKRGQNVTFRCDPISEHNRLYWYRQTLGQGPEFLTYFQNEAQLEKSRLLSDRFSAERPKGSFSTLEIQRTEQGDSAMYLCASALVQGARMSFFGQGTRLTVV.

This clonotype was recorded at least ten times. The chain links TRBV15 to TRBJ2-5; 7 bases match TRBD1. The CDR3 covers 14 residues. In germline, CDR1 is LNHNV, CDR2 YYDKDF (reference sequence). Germline trimming cut 4 bases from V and 5 bases from J; bases unmatched to any gene: 7. The CDR3 here is CATSTGQDWETQYF. As DNA, the CDR3 is TGTGCCACCAGCACCGGACAGGATTGGGAGACCCAGTACTTC.

This clonotype was recorded many times. The J gene is TRBJ2-1, the V gene TRBV7-8; D not resolved. The V end was cut by 5 bases, the J end by 5 bases, with 13 bases between. CDR1 and CDR2 (germline): SGHVS, FQNEAQ. The CDR3 extends over 14 amino acids. CDR3 bases: TGTGCCAGCAGCCCTCGCCGGCTAGACAATGAGCAGTTCTTC. Translating it yields CASSPRRLDNEQFF.

The table lists this clonotype with many counts. The gene calls are TRBV7-2 and TRBJ2-1, with D hard to call. CDR3 length: 11 amino acids. The V end lost 1 base, the J end lost 9 bases, and 4 bases lay between the germline ends. The germline CDR1 and CDR2 sequences are SGHTA and FQGNSA. CDR3 residues: CASSLGIEQFF. DNA of the CDR3: TGTGCCAGCAGCTTAGGAATTGAGCAGTTCTTC.

In its sample, this clonotype was seen many times. The rearrangement joins TRBV6-1 to TRBJ2-3; D remains ambiguous. The CDR3 spans 14 residues. V was shortened by 6 bases and J by 1 base, with 11 bases between the two germline ends. CDR1 is MNHNS, CDR2 SASEGT, per germline. The CDR3 sequence: CASRIPGGTDTQYF. As DNA, the CDR3 is TGTGCCAGCAGAATCCCCGGCGGCACAGATACGCAGTATTTT.

This clonotype was detected many times. CDR3 residues: CASSLDGVLNEQFF. CDR3 coding DNA: TGTGCCAGCAGCTTAGACGGGGTACTCAATGAGCAGTTCTTC. The chain employs TRBV7-8 and TRBJ2-1; D is perhaps TRBD2 (5 bases). Trimming left V 1 base short and J 6 bases short, with 10 bases between. From germline, CDR1 is SGHVS and CDR2 FQNEAQ. The CDR3 has 14 residues.

The V gene is TRBV25-1, the J gene TRBJ1-4; 8 nucleotides match TRBD1. The V and J ends lost 4 bases and 8 bases, in that order; junction bases with no gene match: 12. This CDR3 region has 16 residues. Germline lookup yields CDR1 MGHDK and CDR2 SYGVNS. CDR3 sequence reads: CASSARQGPGLEKLFF. CDR3 bases: TGTGCCAGCAGTGCTAGACAGGGGCCGGGGCTCGAAAAACTGTTTTTT.

This clonotype was counted only a few times. The CDR3 DNA reads as TGTGCCAGCAGATTTCAACAGGGGACCGGGGGCTACACCTTC. Protein product: CASRFQQGTGGYTF. This chain connects TRBV12-3 or TRBV12-4 to TRBJ1-2, with 7 bases fitting TRBD1. The junction had 12 bases not matched to a gene; V was cut back by 6 bases and J by 8 bases. The CDR3 spans 14 residues.

This clonotype was found many times. V is TRBV7-2 and J is TRBJ2-1, with 8 positions matching TRBD1. This CDR3 has 13 amino acids. CDR1 is SGHTA and CDR2 is FQGNSA in the germline V gene. J was trimmed by 6 bases and V by 5 bases; bases with no gene match: 3. The CDR3 nucleotides read TGTGCCAGCAGCAGGACAGGGCCCAATGAGCAGTTCTTC. It encodes CASSRTGPNEQFF.

This clonotype was recorded a few times. The V call is TRBV13, the J call TRBJ1-1; D is ambiguous. With 6 bases removed from V and 0 bases from J, the gap between germline ends came to 8 bases. This CDR3 is 13 amino acids long. CDR1 is PRHDT and CDR2 is FYEKMQ in the germline V gene (reference sequence). The CDR3 DNA follows: TGTGCCAGCAGTATTAATATGAACACTGAAGCTTTCTTT. Residues: CASSINMNTEAFF.

V gene TRBV5-1 combines with J gene TRBJ2-1; the match to TRBD2 covers 9 bases. The V gene end was trimmed by 2 bases and the J gene end by 5 bases; junction bases not matched to a gene: 2. This CDR3 is 14 amino acids long. Germline values: CDR1 SGHRS, CDR2 YFSETQ. The CDR3 DNA sequence: TGCGCCAGCAGCTTCATAGCGGGGGACAATGAGCAGTTCTTC. This codes for CASSFIAGDNEQFF.

This clonotype was detected many times. The chain employs TRBV12-3 or TRBV12-4 and TRBJ1-6, with D uncertain. V dropped 1 base and J dropped 5 bases, with 6 bases sitting between them. The CDR3 length is 14 residues. The CDR3: CASSLGRNNSPLHF. DNA of the CDR3: TGTGCCAGCAGTTTAGGTCGTAATAATTCACCCCTCCACTTT.

This clonotype was detected many times. The chain couples TRBV7-2 to TRBJ1-6; D gene uncertain. There are 16 residues in the CDR3. Per germline, CDR1 SGHTA and CDR2 FQGNSA. Trimming stripped 3 bases from V and 15 bases from J, with 24 bases between. This chain's CDR3 is CASSLDSARTAALLHF. The DNA of the CDR3 is TGTGCCAGCAGCTTGGATTCTGCACGGACCGCCGCGCTCCTCCACTTT.

V is TRBV7-9 and J is TRBJ1-1; D possibly corresponds to TRBD1 (6 bases). V lost 6 bases, J lost 5 bases, and 22 bases lay in between. CDR1 and CDR2 (germline): SEHNR, FQNEAQ (reference sequence). CDR3 size: 16 residues. The CDR3 spells CASSPTGKGGWTEAFF. CDR3 nucleotides: TGTGCCAGCAGTCCCACCGGGAAGGGGGGTTGGACTGAAGCTTTCTTT.

This clonotype was seen repeatedly, ten times or more. This chain connects TRBV29-1 to TRBJ1-2, with D hard to call. Germline CDR1 and CDR2: SQVTM and ANQGSEA. The CDR3 runs to 12 residues. Trimming stripped 4 bases from V and 0 bases from J, with 6 bases between. The CDR3 protein is CSVVASNYGYTF. The CDR3 DNA is TGCAGCGTTGTGGCTTCTAACTATGGCTACACCTTC.

The table lists this clonotype with many counts. The rearrangement links TRBV20-1 to TRBJ2-7, with D hard to call. The CDR3 has 11 residues. Trimming took off 2 bases at V and 11 bases at J, with 13 bases between the two ends. Looked up from germline, CDR1 is DFQATT and CDR2 is SNEGSKA (reference sequence). The CDR3 loop reads CSARFLMDEYF. In DNA form, the CDR3 reads TGCAGTGCTAGATTCTTAATGGATGAGTACTTC.

This clonotype was seen only a few times. J is TRBJ2-7 and V is TRBV7-8, with 8 bases aligning to TRBD2. The J segment lost 6 bases and the V segment lost 4 bases, leaving 14 bases of the junction unmatched. Germline V gene lookup returns CDR1 SGHVS and CDR2 FQNEAQ. The CDR3 loop spans 16 amino acids. The CDR3 is CASSSRTSRFSAEQYF. In DNA, the CDR3 is TGTGCCAGCAGCTCCCGGACTAGCCGGTTTAGTGCCGAGCAGTACTTC.

This clonotype was seen ten or more times. The chain has TRBV20-1 and TRBJ2-7; 11 bases are a match to TRBD2. Per the germline V gene, CDR1 is DFQATT and CDR2 is SNEGSKA (reference sequence). This CDR3 is built from 17 residues. Losses at the gene ends were 3 bases for V and 0 bases for J; bases not matched to a gene: 10. The CDR3 loop is CSASRNLAGGFSYEQYF. The CDR3 DNA reads as TGCAGTGCTAGCCGAAACCTAGCGGGAGGCTTCTCCTACGAGCAGTACTTC.